Listed here is a single TCR beta chain. Its antigen is undetermined. This entry is derived from a study of breast tumors, draining lymph nodes, adjacent tissues. General study points: Data only fit, rather than demonstrated, lymph node origin of most tumor T cells. Tumor and nontumor repertoires were significantly more similar in luminal-like than in basal-like breast cancer. Tumors had less TCR diversity than lymph nodes, more than nontumor tissue. Most tumor T cells seemingly derive from lymph node, then expand in tumor.

V was clipped by 0 bases and J by 5 bases, with 20 bases between them. Germline-derived CDR1 and CDR2 are LNHDA and SQIVND (reference sequence). This CDR3 has 18 residues. A single record per CDR3 protein comes from TCRdb applying MiXCR to the multiplex PCR reads. The data hold 290,000 or so distinct CDR3 sequences, with roughly 31% observed a single time. The lymph nodes were axillary draining lymph nodes from breast cancer patients. This TCR derives from a female donor with breast cancer. Some clones in this sample may be carry-over from other donors' samples. Sequenced input: axillary lymph node tissue. The chain joins TRBV19 to TRBJ2-1; D perhaps matches TRBD2 (7 bases). CDR3 sequence: CASSIDLGGAAGNNEQFF. CDR3 nucleotides: TGTGCCAGTAGTATAGATCTAGGGGGGGCGGCCGGAAACAATGAGCAGTTCTTC.